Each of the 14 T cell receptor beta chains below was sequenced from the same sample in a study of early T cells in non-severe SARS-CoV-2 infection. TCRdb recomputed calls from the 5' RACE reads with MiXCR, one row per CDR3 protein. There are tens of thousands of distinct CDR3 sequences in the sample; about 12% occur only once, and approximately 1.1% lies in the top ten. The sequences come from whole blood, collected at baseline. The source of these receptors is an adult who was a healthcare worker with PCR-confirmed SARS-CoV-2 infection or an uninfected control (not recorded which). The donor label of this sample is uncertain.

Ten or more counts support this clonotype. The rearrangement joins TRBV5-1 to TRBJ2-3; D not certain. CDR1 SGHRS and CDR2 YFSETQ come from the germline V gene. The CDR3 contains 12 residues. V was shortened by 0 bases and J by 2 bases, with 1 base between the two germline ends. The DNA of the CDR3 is TGCGCCAGCAGCTTGGACACAGATACGCAGTATTTT. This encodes CASSLDTDTQYF. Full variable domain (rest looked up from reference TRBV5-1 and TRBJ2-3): KAGVTQTPRYLIKTRGQQVTLSCSPISGHRSVSWYQQTPGQGLQFLFEYFSETQRNKGNFPGRFSGRQFSNSRSEMNVSTLELGDSALYLCASSLDTDTQYFGPGTRLTVL.

The CDR3 loop is CAKTSGDTYNEQFF. CDR3 nucleotides: TGTGCCAAAACGAGCGGGGATACTTACAATGAGCAGTTCTTC. The chain uses TRBV6-5 and TRBJ2-1, with 7 bases fitting TRBD2. Per germline, CDR1 MNHEY and CDR2 SVGAGI. The trim removed 10 bases at V and 4 bases at J, leaving 10 bases unmatched. The CDR3 contains 14 residues.

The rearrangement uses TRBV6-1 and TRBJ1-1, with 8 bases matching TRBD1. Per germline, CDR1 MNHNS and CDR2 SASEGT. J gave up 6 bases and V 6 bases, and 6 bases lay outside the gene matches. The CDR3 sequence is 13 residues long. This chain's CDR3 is CASRGQGGAEAFF. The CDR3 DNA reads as TGTGCCAGCAGAGGACAGGGAGGGGCTGAAGCTTTCTTT.

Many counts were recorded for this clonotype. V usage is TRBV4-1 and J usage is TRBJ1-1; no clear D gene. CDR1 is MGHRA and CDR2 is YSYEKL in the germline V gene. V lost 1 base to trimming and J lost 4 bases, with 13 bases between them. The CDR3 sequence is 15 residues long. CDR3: CASSQAGPRSTEAFF. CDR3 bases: TGCGCCAGCAGCCAAGCCGGGCCACGGAGCACTGAAGCTTTCTTT.

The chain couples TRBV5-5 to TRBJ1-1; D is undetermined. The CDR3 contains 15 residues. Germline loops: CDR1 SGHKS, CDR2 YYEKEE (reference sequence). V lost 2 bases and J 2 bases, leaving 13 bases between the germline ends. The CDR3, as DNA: TGTGCCAGCAGCTTTACCACGGCAGCAAACACTGAAGCTTTCTTT. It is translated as CASSFTTAANTEAFF.

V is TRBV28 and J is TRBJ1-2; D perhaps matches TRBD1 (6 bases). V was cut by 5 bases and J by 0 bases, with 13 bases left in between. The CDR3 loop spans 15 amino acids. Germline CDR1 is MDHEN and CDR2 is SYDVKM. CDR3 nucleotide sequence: TGTGCCAGCAGTCTAGGGGGGAGAGCTAACTATGGCTACACCTTC. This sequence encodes CASSLGGRANYGYTF.

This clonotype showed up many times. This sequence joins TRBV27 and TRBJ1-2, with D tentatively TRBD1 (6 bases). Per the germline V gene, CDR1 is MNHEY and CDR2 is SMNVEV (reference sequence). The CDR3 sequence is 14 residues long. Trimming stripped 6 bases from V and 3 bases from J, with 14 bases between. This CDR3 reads CASSPQGPYYGYTF. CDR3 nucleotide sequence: TGTGCCAGCAGCCCGCAGGGGCCCTACTATGGCTACACCTTC.

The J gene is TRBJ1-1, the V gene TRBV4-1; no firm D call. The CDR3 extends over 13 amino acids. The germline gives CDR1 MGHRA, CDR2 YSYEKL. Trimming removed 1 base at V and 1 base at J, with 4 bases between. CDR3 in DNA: TGCGCCAGCAGCCAAGTGGCGAACACTGAAGCTTTCTTT. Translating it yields CASSQVANTEAFF.

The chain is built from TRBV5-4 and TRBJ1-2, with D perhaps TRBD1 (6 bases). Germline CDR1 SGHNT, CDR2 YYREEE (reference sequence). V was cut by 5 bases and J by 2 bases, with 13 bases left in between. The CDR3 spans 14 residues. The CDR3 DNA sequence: TGTGCCAGCAGTCAAAGGACAGACAACTATGGCTACACCTTC. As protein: CASSQRTDNYGYTF.

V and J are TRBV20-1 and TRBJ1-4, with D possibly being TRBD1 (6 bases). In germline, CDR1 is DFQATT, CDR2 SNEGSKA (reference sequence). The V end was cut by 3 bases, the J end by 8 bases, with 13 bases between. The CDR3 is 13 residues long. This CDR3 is CSARDSDKEKLFF. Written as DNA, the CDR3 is TGCAGTGCTAGGGACAGTGACAAGGAAAAACTGTTTTTT.

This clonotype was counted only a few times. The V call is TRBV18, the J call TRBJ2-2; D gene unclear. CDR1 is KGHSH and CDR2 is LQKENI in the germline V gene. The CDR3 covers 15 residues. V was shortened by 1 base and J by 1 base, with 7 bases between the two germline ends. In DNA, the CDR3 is TGTGCCAGCTCACCACGGAAGGGGAACACCGGGGAGCTGTTTTTT. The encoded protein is CASSPRKGNTGELFF.

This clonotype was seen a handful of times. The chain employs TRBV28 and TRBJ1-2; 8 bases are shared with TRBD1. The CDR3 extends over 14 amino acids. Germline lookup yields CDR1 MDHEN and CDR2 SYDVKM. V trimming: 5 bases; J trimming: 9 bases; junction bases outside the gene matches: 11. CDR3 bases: TGTGCCAGCAGTCCCCGGCGGACAGGGTCAAGCTACACCTTC. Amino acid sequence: CASSPRRTGSSYTF.

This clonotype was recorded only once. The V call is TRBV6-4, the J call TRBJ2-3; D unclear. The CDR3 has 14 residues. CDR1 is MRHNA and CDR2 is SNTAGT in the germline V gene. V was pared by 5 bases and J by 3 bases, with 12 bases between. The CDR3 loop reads CASSYTRQTDTQYF. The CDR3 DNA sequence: TGTGCCAGCAGTTACACTCGACAAACAGATACGCAGTATTTT.

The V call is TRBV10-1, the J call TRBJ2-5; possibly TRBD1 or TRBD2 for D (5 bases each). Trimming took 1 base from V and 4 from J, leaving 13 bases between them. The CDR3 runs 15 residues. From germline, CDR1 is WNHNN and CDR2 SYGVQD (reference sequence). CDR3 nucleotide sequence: TGCGCCAGCAGTGAGTTCAATGGGGGAAGAGAGACCCAGTACTTC. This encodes CASSEFNGGRETQYF.